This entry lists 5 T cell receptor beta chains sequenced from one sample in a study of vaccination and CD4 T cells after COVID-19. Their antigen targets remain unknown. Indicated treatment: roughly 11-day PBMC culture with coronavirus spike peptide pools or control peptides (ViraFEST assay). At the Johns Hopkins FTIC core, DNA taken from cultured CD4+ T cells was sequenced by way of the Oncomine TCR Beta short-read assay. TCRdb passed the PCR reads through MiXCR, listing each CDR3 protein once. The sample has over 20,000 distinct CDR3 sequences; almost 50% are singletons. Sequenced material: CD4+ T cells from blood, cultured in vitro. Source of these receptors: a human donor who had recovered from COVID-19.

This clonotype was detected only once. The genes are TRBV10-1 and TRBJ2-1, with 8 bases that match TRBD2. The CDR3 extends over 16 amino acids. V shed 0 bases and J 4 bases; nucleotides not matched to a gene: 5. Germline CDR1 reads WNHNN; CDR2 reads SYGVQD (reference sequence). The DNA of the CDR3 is TGCGCCAGCAGTGAGTCTACTAGCGGAGGGTACAATGAGCAGTTCTTC. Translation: CASSESTSGGYNEQFF.

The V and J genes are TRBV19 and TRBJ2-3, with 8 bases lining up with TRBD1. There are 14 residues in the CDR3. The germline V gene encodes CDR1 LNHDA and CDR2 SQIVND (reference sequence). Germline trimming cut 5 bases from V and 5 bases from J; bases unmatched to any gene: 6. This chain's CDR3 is CASSPTGAGDTQYF. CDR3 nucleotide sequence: TGTGCCAGTAGTCCGACAGGGGCGGGAGATACGCAGTATTTT.

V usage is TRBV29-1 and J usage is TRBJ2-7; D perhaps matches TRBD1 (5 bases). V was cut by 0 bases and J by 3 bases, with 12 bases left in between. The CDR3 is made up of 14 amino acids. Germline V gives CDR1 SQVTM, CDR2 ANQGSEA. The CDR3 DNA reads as TGCAGCGTTGAAGATCCAACAGGAATCTACGAGCAGTACTTC. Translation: CSVEDPTGIYEQYF.

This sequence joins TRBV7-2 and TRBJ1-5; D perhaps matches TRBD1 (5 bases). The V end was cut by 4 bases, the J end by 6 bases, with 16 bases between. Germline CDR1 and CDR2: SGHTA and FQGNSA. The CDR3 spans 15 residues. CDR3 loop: CASSSRTGQGQPQHF. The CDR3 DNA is TGTGCCAGCAGCTCCCGGACGGGGCAGGGTCAGCCCCAGCATTTT.

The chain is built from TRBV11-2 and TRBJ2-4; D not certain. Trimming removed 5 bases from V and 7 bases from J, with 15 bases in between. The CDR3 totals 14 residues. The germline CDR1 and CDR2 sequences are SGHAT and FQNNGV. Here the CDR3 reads CASSRREFGNIQYF. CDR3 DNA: TGTGCCAGCAGCAGAAGGGAATTCGGGAACATTCAGTACTTC. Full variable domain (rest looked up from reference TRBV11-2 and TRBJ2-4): EAGVAQSPRYKIIEKRQSVAFWCNPISGHATLYWYQQILGQGPKLLIQFQNNGVVDDSQLPKDRFSAERLKGVDSTLKIQPAKLEDSAVYLCASSRREFGNIQYFGAGTRLSVL.